Below are 28 T cell receptor beta chains sequenced from a single sample in a study of control samples from healthy donors and cancer patients (dated by TCRdb to 2018 to 2021). Library method: the immunoSEQ multiplex PCR assay. What TCRdb holds here is the immuneACCESS table cut down to in-frame rearrangements. Part of the clones is not present; checked against another copy, under half of the missing clones reflect an unresolved V gene, and the others are unexplained. Recorded for this sample are around 80,000 clones; approximately 91% of them occurred a single time. The leading ten clones occupy around 5.7% of the sample. The sequenced sample was blood. These receptors were collected from a woman between 50 and 59 years old in good health.

The V and J genes are TRBV6-5 and TRBJ1-3; no clear D gene. This CDR3 has 14 residues. The germline CDR1 and CDR2 sequences are MNHEY and SVGAGI. Trimming pared 7 bases from V and 0 bases from J, leaving 10 bases between. The CDR3 spells CASTNIASGNTIYF. The CDR3, as DNA: TGTGCCAGCACCAACATAGCCTCTGGAAACACCATATATTTT.

As to this clone: Other DNA sequences within the sample encode an identical CDR3. V and J are TRBV18 and TRBJ1-2, with unresolved D. The V gene's germline CDR1 is KGHSH and CDR2 LQKENI. The CDR3 runs to 12 residues. Trimming shortened V by 3 bases and J by 6 bases, and 8 bases separated the two germline ends. In DNA, the CDR3 is TGTGCCAGCTCACCTGGGCGCGATGGCTACACCTTC. Its protein product is CASSPGRDGYTF.

The rearrangement links TRBV4-1 to TRBJ1-5; D not certain. Trimming took off 2 bases at V and 9 bases at J, with 11 bases between the two ends. Germline loops: CDR1 MGHRA, CDR2 YSYEKL. The CDR3 has 13 residues. The CDR3 bases are TGCGCCAGCAGCCAAATGGAAAGCGGGCCCCAGCATTTT. The encoded protein is CASSQMESGPQHF.

The rearrangement links TRBV24-1 to TRBJ2-2, with TRBD1 matching 10 bases. This CDR3 is built from 16 residues. In germline, CDR1 is KGHDR, CDR2 SFDVKD. Trimming took 6 bases from V and 7 from J; bases not matched to a gene: 10. This chain's CDR3 is CATSPSPGQGHGELFF. The CDR3 DNA is TGTGCCACCAGTCCCTCTCCGGGACAGGGGCACGGGGAGCTGTTTTTT.

The rearrangement joins TRBV5-1 to TRBJ1-2; D uncertain. CDR1 and CDR2 (germline): SGHRS, YFSETQ. The CDR3 has 14 amino acids. V lost 0 bases and J lost 4, with 10 bases in between. The CDR3 DNA reads TGCGCCAGCAGCTTGGGGTTAGAGATCTATGGCTACACCTTC. This translates into CASSLGLEIYGYTF. Complete variable domain (other parts from reference TRBV5-1 and TRBJ1-2): KAGVTQTPRYLIKTRGQQVTLSCSPISGHRSVSWYQQTPGQGLQFLFEYFSETQRNKGNFPGRFSGRQFSNSRSEMNVSTLELGDSALYLCASSLGLEIYGYTFGSGTRLTVV.

The sample holds one count of this clone. The V gene is TRBV6-1, the J gene TRBJ2-2; D gene unclear. Germline-derived CDR1 and CDR2 are MNHNS and SASEGT. The CDR3 has 14 amino acids. The V gene lost 2 bases and the J gene lost 9 bases, with 13 bases spanning the gap. DNA of the CDR3: TGTGCCAGCAGTGAATCCGTCTTAGCCTGGGAGCTGTTTTTT. It yields the protein CASSESVLAWELFF.

The genes are TRBV10-3 and TRBJ1-3; 9 nucleotides line up with TRBD1. Trimming at V came to 5 bases and at J to 4 bases, leaving 3 bases not matched to a gene. CDR1 and CDR2 (germline): ENHRY, SYGVKD. This CDR3 has 14 amino acids. The CDR3 loop is CAISLTGGGNTIYF. As DNA, the CDR3 is TGTGCCATCAGTTTGACAGGGGGAGGAAACACCATATATTTT.

CDR3 loop: CASRPRGPYEQYF. The CDR3, as DNA: TGTGCCAGCAGGCCCCGGGGGCCCTACGAGCAGTACTTC. The chain links TRBV6-5 to TRBJ2-7, with D perhaps given as TRBD1 or TRBD2 (6 bases each). CDR1 MNHEY and CDR2 SVGAGI come from the germline V gene. Trimming pared 6 bases from V and 2 bases from J, leaving 11 bases between. This CDR3 comprises 13 residues.

This clone appeared a single time. The chain is built from TRBV2 and TRBJ2-3; tentatively, D is TRBD1 or TRBD2 (6 bases each). The V and J ends lost 6 bases and 5 bases respectively, with 15 bases between them. The CDR3 has 14 residues. The germline gives CDR1 SNHLY, CDR2 FYNNEI. As DNA, the CDR3 is TGTGCCAGCAGGCAAGGGGGACTCGGAGATACGCAGTATTTT. This encodes CASRQGGLGDTQYF.

CDR3 sequence reads: CATSRGTSGGELFF. DNA for the CDR3: TGTGCCACCAGCAGAGGGACTAGCGGCGGGGAGCTGTTTTTT. This chain links TRBV15 with TRBJ2-2; 10 nucleotides align to TRBD2. The CDR3 length is 14 residues. CDR1 and CDR2 from the germline V gene are LNHNV and YYDKDF (reference sequence). The trim removed 1 base at V and 7 bases at J, leaving 0 bases unmatched.

V and J are TRBV30 and TRBJ2-2; D ambiguous. Germline V lookup: CDR1 GTSNPN, CDR2 SVGIG (reference sequence). This CDR3 has 13 residues. Trimming shortened V by 5 bases and J by 3 bases, and 10 bases separated the two germline ends. The CDR3 DNA reads as TGTGCCTGGGCTCAGGATGACACCGGGGAGCTGTTTTTT. Encoded protein: CAWAQDDTGELFF.

The rearrangement uses TRBV7-2 and TRBJ1-1, with 11 nucleotides matching TRBD1. Germline values: CDR1 SGHTA, CDR2 FQGNSA. Trimming at V came to 4 bases and at J to 10 bases, leaving 8 bases not matched to a gene. The CDR3 length is 14 residues. The CDR3 here is CASSSWTGGAAAFF. The CDR3 nucleotides read TGTGCCAGCAGCTCTTGGACAGGGGGCGCAGCAGCTTTCTTT.

The genes are TRBV7-2 and TRBJ2-1; D remains ambiguous. This CDR3 is built from 12 residues. Germline lookup yields CDR1 SGHTA and CDR2 FQGNSA. Trimming left V 2 bases short and J 9 bases short, with 8 bases between. CDR3 protein: CASSLSALEQFF. The CDR3 bases are TGTGCCAGCAGCTTATCGGCACTTGAGCAGTTCTTC.

V and J are TRBV7-8 and TRBJ2-3, with TRBD2 as a possible D gene (5 bases). Germline CDR1 is SGHVS and CDR2 is FQNEAQ. Trimming shortened V by 5 bases and J by 7 bases, and 13 bases separated the two germline ends. The CDR3 is 13 amino acids. The CDR3 DNA is TGTGCCAGCAGCCGGGAACTTGGGAATACGCAGTATTTT. The encoded protein is CASSRELGNTQYF.

This clone was seen once. V and J are TRBV2 and TRBJ2-1; the D gene is possibly TRBD1 (6 bases). With 10 bases removed from V and 7 bases from J, the gap between germline ends came to 14 bases. CDR3 length equals 12 residues. Germline V CDR1 and CDR2: SNHLY, FYNNEI. The CDR3 loop reads CATRRRGNEQFF. CDR3 sequence (DNA): TGTGCCACCCGTCGAAGGGGGAATGAGCAGTTCTTC. The entire variable domain, with the rest obtained from reference TRBV2 and TRBJ2-1, is as follows: EPEVTQTPSHQVTQMGQEVILRCVPISNHLYFYWYRQILGQKVEFLVSFYNNEISEKSEIFDDQFSVERPDGSNFTLKIRSTKLEDSAMYFCATRRRGNEQFFGPGTRLTVL.

This chain joins TRBV27 and TRBJ1-1; no clear D. The germline CDR1 and CDR2 sequences are MNHEY and SMNVEV (reference sequence). This CDR3 has 14 amino acids. V was pared by 5 bases and J by 4 bases, with 14 bases between. CDR3: CASSLRTSGTEAFF. The DNA for the CDR3 is TGTGCCAGCAGTCTCCGGACTAGCGGCACTGAAGCTTTCTTT.

The chain employs TRBV6-5 and TRBJ1-2; the D is unclear. The V and J ends lost 3 bases and 2 bases respectively, with 7 bases between them. The CDR3 is 13 residues long. Per germline, CDR1 MNHEY and CDR2 SVGAGI. CDR3 DNA: TGTGCCAGCAGTTATTTAGGAAACTATGGCTACACCTTC. This codes for CASSYLGNYGYTF.

The J gene is TRBJ2-1, the V gene TRBV10-2; 8 bases map to TRBD1. Unmatched junction bases numbered 3, after V lost 0 bases and J lost 5 bases. Germline CDR1 is WSHSY and CDR2 is SAAADI. This CDR3 comprises 15 residues. The CDR3 region has the DNA TGCGCCAGCAGTGAGTCGTGGACAGGGAACAATGAGCAGTTCTTC. Translation: CASSESWTGNNEQFF.

The chain links TRBV4-1 to TRBJ2-7; 9 positions match TRBD2. The germline gives CDR1 MGHRA, CDR2 YSYEKL. V shed 0 bases, J shed 6 bases, and the junction held 9 bases outside the gene matches. The CDR3 length is 16 residues. The DNA of the CDR3 is TGCGCCAGCAGCCAAGATAATCCTAGCGGGACGAGCGAGCAGTACTTC. Translation: CASSQDNPSGTSEQYF.

The V call is TRBV5-8, the J call TRBJ1-1, with 8 bases fitting TRBD1. The CDR3 extends over 18 amino acids. The germline gives CDR1 SGHTS, CDR2 YDEGEE. Losses at the gene ends were 4 bases for V and 1 base for J; bases not matched to a gene: 15. This chain's CDR3 is CASSPGGQGALWNTEAFF. CDR3 nucleotides: TGTGCCAGCAGCCCTGGCGGGCAGGGGGCTCTTTGGAACACTGAAGCTTTCTTT.

This clone was seen once. The chain joins TRBV10-1 to TRBJ2-7; D remains unclear. V was cut by 3 bases and J by 6 bases, with 12 bases left in between. Germline V gene lookup returns CDR1 WNHNN and CDR2 SYGVQD (reference sequence). The CDR3 contains 13 residues. CDR3 in amino acids: CASSDRPTGEQYF. The CDR3 nucleotides read TGCGCCAGCAGTGACAGGCCTACCGGCGAGCAGTACTTC.

V is TRBV5-1 and J is TRBJ1-5; D is undetermined. V shed 4 bases and J shed 7 bases, with 12 bases lying between them. Germline V gives CDR1 SGHRS, CDR2 YFSETQ. This CDR3 contains 13 residues. CDR3 residues: CASSEGTGQPQHF. CDR3 bases: TGCGCCAGCAGCGAGGGCACCGGCCAGCCCCAGCATTTT.

CDR3 coding DNA: TGTGCCAGCAGGACTCAATTATTCTCCTACGAGCAGTACTTC. It is translated as CASRTQLFSYEQYF. The rearrangement joins TRBV6-5 to TRBJ2-7; D is unresolved. V lost 6 bases to trimming and J lost 0 bases, with 12 bases between them. The CDR3 length is 14 residues. Looked up from germline, CDR1 is MNHEY and CDR2 is SVGAGI.

The chain couples TRBV24-1 to TRBJ2-6, with TRBD1 identical over 11 bases. The V gene's germline CDR1 is KGHDR and CDR2 SFDVKD. With V trimmed by 3 bases and J by 0 bases, 3 bases remained unmatched. The CDR3 extends over 18 amino acids. DNA of the CDR3: TGTGCCACCAGTGATCCGGGACAGGGGGGCTCTGGGGCCAACGTCCTGACTTTC. Residues: CATSDPGQGGSGANVLTF.

The chain carries TRBV10-3 and TRBJ1-5, with 8 bases lining up with TRBD1. Germline V gene lookup returns CDR1 ENHRY and CDR2 SYGVKD. J was trimmed by 7 bases and V by 6 bases; bases with no gene match: 17. The CDR3 has 17 residues. This chain's CDR3 is CAISDPRTGRESQPQHF. The CDR3 DNA reads as TGTGCCATCAGCGATCCACGGACAGGGAGGGAGAGCCAGCCCCAGCATTTT.

The chain is built from TRBV7-6 and TRBJ2-1, with a tentative D call TRBD2 (5 bases). V shed 7 bases and J shed 0 bases, with 13 bases lying between them. Per the germline V gene, CDR1 is SGHVS and CDR2 is FNYEAQ. This CDR3 is built from 15 residues. The CDR3 bases are TGTGCCAGCACCGAAACTGGGAGCTCCTACAATGAGCAGTTCTTC. Translating it yields CASTETGSSYNEQFF.

The chain uses TRBV24-1 and TRBJ2-1; the match to TRBD2 covers 11 bases. The CDR3 spans 16 residues. The germline gives CDR1 KGHDR, CDR2 SFDVKD. After removal of 7 bases from V and 8 bases from J, the junction contained 12 bases not matched to a gene. The CDR3 DNA reads TGTGCCACCAGCCCCTCTGTAGCGGGGGGGCCGCATGAGCAGTTCTTC. Translation: CATSPSVAGGPHEQFF.

This sequence joins TRBV11-2 and TRBJ2-2; 9 bases are shared with TRBD1. Losses at the gene ends were 5 bases for V and 5 bases for J; bases not matched to a gene: 3. CDR1 and CDR2 (germline): SGHAT, FQNNGV. The CDR3 has 14 residues. DNA for the CDR3: TGTGCCAGCAGCCGTGACAGGGGGACCGGGGAGCTGTTTTTT. Amino acid sequence: CASSRDRGTGELFF.